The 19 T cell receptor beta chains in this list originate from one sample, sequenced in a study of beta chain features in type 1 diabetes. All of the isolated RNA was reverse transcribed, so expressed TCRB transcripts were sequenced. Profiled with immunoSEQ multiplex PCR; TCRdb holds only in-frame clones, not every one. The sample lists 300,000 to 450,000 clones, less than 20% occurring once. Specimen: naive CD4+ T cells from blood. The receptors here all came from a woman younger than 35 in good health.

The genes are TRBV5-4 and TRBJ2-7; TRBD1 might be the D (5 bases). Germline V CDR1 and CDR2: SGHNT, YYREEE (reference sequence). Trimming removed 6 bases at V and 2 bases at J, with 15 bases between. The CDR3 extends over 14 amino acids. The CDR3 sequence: CASTNLDITYEQYF. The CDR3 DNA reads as TGTGCCAGCACTAACCTGGACATCACCTACGAGCAGTACTTC.

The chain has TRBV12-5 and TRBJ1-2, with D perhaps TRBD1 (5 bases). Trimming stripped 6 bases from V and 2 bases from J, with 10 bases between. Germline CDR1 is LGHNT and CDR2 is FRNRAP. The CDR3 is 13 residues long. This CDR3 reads CASGLWTNYGYTF. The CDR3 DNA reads TGTGCTAGTGGCTTGTGGACAAACTATGGCTACACCTTC.

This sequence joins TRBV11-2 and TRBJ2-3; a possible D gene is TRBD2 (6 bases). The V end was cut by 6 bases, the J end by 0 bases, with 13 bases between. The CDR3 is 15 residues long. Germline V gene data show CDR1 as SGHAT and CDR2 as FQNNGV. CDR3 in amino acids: CASSPISGSTDTQYF. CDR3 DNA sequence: TGTGCCAGCAGTCCAATTAGCGGCAGCACAGATACGCAGTATTTT.

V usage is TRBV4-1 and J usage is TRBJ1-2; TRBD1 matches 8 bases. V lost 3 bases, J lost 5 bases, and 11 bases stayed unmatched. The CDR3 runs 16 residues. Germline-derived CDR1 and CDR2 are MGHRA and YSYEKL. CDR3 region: CASSHPGQGISYGYTF. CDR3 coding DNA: TGCGCCAGCAGCCACCCTGGACAGGGAATTAGTTATGGCTACACCTTC.

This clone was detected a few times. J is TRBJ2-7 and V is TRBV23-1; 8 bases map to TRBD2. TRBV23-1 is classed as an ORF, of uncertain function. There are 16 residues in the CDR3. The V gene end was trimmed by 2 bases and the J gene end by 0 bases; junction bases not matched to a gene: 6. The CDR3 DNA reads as TGCGCCAGCAGTCAAGTAAGCGGGGGAACCTCCTACGAGCAGTACTTC. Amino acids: CASSQVSGGTSYEQYF.

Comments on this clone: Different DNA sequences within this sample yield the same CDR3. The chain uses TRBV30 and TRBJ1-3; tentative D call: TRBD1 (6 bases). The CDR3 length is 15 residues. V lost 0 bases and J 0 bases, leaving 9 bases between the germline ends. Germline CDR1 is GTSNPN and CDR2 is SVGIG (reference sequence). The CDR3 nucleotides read TGTGCCTGGAGTGTAGGACAGAGCTCTGGAAACACCATATATTTT. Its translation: CAWSVGQSSGNTIYF.

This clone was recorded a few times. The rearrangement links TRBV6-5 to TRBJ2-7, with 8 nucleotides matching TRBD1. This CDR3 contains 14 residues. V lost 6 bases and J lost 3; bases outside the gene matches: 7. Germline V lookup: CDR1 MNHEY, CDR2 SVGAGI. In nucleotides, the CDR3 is TGTGCCAGCAGGAAAGGGACAGGAGTCTACGAGCAGTACTTC. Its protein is CASRKGTGVYEQYF.

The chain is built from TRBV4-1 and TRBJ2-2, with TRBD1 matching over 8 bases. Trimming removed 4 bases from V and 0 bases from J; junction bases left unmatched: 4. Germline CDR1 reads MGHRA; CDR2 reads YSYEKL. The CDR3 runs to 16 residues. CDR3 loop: CASSRPTGANTGELFF. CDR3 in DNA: TGCGCCAGCAGCCGACCGACAGGGGCGAACACCGGGGAGCTGTTTTTT.

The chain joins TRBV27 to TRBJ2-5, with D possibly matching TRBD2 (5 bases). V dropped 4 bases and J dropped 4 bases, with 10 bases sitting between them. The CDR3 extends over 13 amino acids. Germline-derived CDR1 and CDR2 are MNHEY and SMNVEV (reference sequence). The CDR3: CASSSRRGETQYF. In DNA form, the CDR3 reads TGTGCCAGCAGTTCCCGTCGGGGAGAGACCCAGTACTTC.

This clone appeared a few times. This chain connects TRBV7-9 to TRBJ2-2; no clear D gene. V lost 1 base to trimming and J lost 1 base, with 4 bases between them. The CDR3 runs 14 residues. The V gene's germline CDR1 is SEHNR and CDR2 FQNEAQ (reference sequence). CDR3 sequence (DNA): TGTGCCAGCAGCTTAGGAGTGAACACCGGGGAGCTGTTTTTT. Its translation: CASSLGVNTGELFF.

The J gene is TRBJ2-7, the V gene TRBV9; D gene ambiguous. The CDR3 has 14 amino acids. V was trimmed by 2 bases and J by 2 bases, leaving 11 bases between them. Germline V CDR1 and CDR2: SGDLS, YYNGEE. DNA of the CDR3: TGTGCCAGCAGCGTGACTGGCCTGACCTACGAGCAGTACTTC. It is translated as CASSVTGLTYEQYF.

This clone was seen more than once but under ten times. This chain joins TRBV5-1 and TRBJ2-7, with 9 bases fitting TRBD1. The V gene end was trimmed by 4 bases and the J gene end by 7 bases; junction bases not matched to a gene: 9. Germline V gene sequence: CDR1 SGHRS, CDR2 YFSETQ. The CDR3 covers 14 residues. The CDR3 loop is CASSPGTGSGEQYF. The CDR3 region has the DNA TGCGCCAGCAGCCCCGGGACAGGGTCCGGGGAGCAGTACTTC.

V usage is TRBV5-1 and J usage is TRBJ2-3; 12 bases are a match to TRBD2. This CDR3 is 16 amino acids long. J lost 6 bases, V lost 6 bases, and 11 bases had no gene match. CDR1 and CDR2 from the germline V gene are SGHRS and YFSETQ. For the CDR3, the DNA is TGCGCCAGCACCGGGACTAGCGGGTCACCCTCCGATACGCAGTATTTT. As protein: CASTGTSGSPSDTQYF.

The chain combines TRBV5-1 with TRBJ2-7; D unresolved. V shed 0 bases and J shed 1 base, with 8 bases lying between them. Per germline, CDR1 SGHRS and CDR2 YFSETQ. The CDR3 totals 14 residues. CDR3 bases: TGCGCCAGCAGCTTGGATACAGCTTCCTACGAGCAGTACTTC. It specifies CASSLDTASYEQYF.

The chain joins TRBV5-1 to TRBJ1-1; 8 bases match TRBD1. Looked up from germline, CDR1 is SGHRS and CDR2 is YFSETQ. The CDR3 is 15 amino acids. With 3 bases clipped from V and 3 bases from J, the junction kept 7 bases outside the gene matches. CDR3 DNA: TGCGCCAGCAGCTCCGGGGCAGGGGGCTACACTGAAGCTTTCTTT. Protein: CASSSGAGGYTEAFF.

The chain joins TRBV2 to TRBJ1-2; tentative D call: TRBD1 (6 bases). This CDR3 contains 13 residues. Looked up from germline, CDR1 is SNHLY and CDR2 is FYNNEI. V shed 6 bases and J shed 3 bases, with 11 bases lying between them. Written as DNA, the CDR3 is TGTGCCAGCAGGGATGAGGGGGACTATGGCTACACCTTC. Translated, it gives CASRDEGDYGYTF.

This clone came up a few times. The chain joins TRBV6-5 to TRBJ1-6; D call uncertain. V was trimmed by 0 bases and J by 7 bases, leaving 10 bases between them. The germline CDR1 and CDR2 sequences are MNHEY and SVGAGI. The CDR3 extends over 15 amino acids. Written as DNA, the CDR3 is TGTGCCAGCAGTTACTCGATACGAGGGAATTCACCCCTCCACTTT. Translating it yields CASSYSIRGNSPLHF.

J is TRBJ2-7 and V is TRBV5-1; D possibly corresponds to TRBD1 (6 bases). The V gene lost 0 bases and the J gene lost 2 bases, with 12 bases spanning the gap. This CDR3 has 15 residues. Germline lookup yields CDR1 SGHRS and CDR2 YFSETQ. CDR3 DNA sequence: TGCGCCAGCAGCTTGGGGACAGTAAATCCCTACGAGCAGTACTTC. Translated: CASSLGTVNPYEQYF.

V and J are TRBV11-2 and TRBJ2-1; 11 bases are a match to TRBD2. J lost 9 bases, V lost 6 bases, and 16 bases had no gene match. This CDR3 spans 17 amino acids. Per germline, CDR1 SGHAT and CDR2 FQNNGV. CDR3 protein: CASSPDSGTSGRGEQFF. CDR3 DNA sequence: TGTGCCAGCAGTCCCGACTCCGGGACTAGCGGACGTGGTGAGCAGTTCTTC.